The entry below gives a single T cell receptor (beta chain) sequence along with its context. The antigen is not known. The sample comes from a study of shared clonotypes between healthy human individuals. Study-level results: With few donors, the genetic and exposure-history diversity represented was limited.

V dropped 0 bases and J dropped 6 bases, with 12 bases sitting between them. There are 14 residues in the CDR3. Germline CDR1 reads MNHNS; CDR2 reads SASEGT. This was a deep-level run. Sequenced by immunoSEQ multiplex PCR; TCRdb stores in-frame clones only, minus some. The data show about 2.3 million clones, 85% to 95% seen once. Sequenced sample: naive CD4+ T cells from PBMCs. Documented subset: CD45RA+ positively selected. The TCR was taken from a young man in good health. Some clones in this sample may be carry-over from other donors' samples. The chain has TRBV6-1 and TRBJ2-7, with D possibly TRBD1 on 6 matching bases. The CDR3 protein is CASSEAHRAGEQYF. The CDR3 DNA follows: TGTGCCAGCAGTGAAGCGCACAGGGCGGGCGAGCAGTACTTC.